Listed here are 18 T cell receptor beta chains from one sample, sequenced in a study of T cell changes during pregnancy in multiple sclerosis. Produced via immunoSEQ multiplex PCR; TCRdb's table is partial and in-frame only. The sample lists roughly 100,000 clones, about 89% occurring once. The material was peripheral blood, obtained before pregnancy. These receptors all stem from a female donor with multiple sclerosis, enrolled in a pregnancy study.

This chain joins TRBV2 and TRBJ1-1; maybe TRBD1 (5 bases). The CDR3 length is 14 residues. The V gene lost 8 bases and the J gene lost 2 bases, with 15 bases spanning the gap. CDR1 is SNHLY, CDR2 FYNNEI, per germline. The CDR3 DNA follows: TGTGCCAGCGCACGAGACAGCTTCAACACTGAAGCTTTCTTT. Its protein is CASARDSFNTEAFF.

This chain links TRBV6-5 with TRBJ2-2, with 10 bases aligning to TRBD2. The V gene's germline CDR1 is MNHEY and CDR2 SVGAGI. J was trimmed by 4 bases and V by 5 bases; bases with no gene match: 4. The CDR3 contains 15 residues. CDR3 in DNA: TGTGCCAGCAGTCTTCTAGCGGGAGTCACCGGGGAGCTGTTTTTT. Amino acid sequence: CASSLLAGVTGELFF.

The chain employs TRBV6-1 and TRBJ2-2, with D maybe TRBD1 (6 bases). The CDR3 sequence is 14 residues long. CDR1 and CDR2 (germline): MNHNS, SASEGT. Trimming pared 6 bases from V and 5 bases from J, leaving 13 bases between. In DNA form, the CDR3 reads TGTGCCAGCAGACGCCAACAGGGTACCGGGGAGCTGTTTTTT. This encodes CASRRQQGTGELFF.

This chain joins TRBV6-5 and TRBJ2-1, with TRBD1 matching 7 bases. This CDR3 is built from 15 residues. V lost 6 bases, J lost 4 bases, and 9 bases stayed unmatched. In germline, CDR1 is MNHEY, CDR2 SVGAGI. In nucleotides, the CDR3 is TGTGCCAGCAGCCAGGACAGGATAAAGTACAATGAGCAGTTCTTC. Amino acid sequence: CASSQDRIKYNEQFF.

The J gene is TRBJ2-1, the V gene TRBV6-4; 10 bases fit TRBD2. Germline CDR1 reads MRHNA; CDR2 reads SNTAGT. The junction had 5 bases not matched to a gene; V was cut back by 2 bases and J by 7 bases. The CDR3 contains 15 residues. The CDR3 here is CASSDGAGGSNEQFF. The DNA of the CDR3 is TGTGCCAGCAGTGACGGAGCGGGGGGGAGTAATGAGCAGTTCTTC.

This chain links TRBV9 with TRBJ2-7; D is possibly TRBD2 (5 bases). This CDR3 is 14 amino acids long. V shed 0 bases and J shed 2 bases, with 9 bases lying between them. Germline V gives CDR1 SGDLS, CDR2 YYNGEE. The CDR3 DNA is TGTGCCAGCAGCGTAGAACCGGGAACCTACGAGCAGTACTTC. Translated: CASSVEPGTYEQYF.

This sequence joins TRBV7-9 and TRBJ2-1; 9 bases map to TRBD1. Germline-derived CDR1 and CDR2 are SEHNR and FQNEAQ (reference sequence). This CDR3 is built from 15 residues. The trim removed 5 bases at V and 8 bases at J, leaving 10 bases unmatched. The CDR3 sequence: CASSPWGQGIYEQFF. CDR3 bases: TGTGCCAGCAGCCCGTGGGGACAGGGTATTTATGAGCAGTTCTTC.

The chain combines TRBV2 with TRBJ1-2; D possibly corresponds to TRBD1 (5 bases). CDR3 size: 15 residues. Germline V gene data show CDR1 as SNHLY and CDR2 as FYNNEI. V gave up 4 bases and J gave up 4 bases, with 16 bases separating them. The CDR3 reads CASSGEGVPGYGYTF. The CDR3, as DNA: TGTGCCAGCAGTGGGGAAGGGGTTCCCGGCTATGGCTACACCTTC.

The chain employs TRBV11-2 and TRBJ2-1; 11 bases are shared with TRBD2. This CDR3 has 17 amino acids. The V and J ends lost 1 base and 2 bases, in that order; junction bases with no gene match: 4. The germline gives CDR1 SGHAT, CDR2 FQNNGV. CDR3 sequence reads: CASSLVATSGTYNEQFF. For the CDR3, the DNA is TGTGCCAGCAGCTTAGTGGCGACTAGCGGGACCTACAATGAGCAGTTCTTC.

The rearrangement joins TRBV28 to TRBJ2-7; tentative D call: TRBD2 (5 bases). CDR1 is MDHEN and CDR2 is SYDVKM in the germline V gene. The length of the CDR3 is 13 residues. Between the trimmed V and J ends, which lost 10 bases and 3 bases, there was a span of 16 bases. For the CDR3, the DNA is TGTGCCACAACCCCGCAGGCGGGCTACGAGCAGTACTTC. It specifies CATTPQAGYEQYF.

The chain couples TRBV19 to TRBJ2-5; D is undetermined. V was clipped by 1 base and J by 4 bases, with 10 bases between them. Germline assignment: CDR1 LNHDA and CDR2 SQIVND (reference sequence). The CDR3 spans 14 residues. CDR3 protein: CASSIGSVRETQYF. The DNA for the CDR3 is TGTGCCAGTAGTATAGGGAGCGTAAGAGAGACCCAGTACTTC.

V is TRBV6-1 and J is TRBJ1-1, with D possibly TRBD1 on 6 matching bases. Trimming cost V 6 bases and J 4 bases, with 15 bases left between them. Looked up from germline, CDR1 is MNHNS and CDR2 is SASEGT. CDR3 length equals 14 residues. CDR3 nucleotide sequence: TGTGCCAGCAGCAGAATGGGAGGGGGCACTGAAGCTTTCTTT. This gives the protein CASSRMGGGTEAFF.

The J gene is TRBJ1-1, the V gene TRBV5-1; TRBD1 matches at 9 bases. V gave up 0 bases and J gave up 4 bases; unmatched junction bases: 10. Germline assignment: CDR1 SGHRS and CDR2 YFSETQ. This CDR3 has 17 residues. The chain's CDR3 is CASSLGGTGYGSTEAFF. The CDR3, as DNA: TGCGCCAGCAGCTTGGGTGGGACAGGGTATGGGAGCACTGAAGCTTTCTTT. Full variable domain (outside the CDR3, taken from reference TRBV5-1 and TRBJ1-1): KAGVTQTPRYLIKTRGQQVTLSCSPISGHRSVSWYQQTPGQGLQFLFEYFSETQRNKGNFPGRFSGRQFSNSRSEMNVSTLELGDSALYLCASSLGGTGYGSTEAFFGQGTRLTVV.

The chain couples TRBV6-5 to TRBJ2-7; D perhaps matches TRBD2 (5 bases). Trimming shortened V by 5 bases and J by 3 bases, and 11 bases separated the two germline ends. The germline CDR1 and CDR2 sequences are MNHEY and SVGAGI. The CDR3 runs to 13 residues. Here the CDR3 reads CASSGPGGYEQYF. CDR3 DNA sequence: TGTGCCAGCAGTGGACCAGGAGGCTACGAGCAGTACTTC.

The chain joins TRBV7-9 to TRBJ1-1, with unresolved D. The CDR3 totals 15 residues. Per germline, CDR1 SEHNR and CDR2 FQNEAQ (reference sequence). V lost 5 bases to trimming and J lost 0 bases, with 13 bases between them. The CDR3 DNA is TGTGCCAGCAGCCCAGAAATAGCTTTGAACACTGAAGCTTTCTTT. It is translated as CASSPEIALNTEAFF. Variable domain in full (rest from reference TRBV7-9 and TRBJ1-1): DTGVSQNPRHKITKRGQNVTFRCDPISEHNRLYWYRQTLGQGPEFLTYFQNEAQLEKSRLLSDRFSAERPKGSFSTLEIQRTEQGDSAMYLCASSPEIALNTEAFFGQGTRLTVV.

CDR3 in amino acids: CASSLGVTSAETQYF. DNA for the CDR3: TGTGCCAGCAGCTTAGGGGTCACTAGCGCAGAGACCCAGTACTTC. The V gene is TRBV7-2, the J gene TRBJ2-5; 7 bases are a match to TRBD2. Germline assignment: CDR1 SGHTA and CDR2 FQGNSA. Losses at the gene ends were 1 base for V and 4 bases for J; bases not matched to a gene: 6. This CDR3 spans 15 amino acids.

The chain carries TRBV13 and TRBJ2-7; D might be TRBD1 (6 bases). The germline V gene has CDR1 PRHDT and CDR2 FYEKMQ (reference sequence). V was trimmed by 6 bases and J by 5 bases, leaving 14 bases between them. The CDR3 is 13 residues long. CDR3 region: CASSLSWGHEQYF. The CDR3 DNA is TGTGCCAGCAGTTTGAGTTGGGGGCACGAGCAGTACTTC.

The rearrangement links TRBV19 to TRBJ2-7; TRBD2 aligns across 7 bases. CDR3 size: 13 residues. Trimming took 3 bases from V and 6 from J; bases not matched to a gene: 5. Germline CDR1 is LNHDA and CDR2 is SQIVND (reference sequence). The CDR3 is CASSIGLVSEQYF. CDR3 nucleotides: TGTGCCAGTAGTATTGGACTAGTTTCCGAGCAGTACTTC.